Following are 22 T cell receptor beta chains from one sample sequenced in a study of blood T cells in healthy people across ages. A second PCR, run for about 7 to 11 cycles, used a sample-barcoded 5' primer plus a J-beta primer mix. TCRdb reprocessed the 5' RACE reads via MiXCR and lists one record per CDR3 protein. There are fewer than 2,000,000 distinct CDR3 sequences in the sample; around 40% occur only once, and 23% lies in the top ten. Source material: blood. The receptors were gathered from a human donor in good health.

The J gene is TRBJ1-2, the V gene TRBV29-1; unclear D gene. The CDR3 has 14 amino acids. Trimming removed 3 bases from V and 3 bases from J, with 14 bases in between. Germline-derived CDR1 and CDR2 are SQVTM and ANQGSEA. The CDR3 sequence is CSVDEGRVDYGYTF. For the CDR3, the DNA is TGCAGCGTTGATGAGGGAAGGGTAGACTATGGCTACACCTTC.

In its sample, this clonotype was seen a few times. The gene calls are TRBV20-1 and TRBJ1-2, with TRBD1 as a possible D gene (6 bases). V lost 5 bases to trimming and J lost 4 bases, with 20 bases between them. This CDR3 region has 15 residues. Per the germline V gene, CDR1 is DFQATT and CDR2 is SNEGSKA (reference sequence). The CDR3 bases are TGCAGTGCTCCTCCTTCTGGACAGTCGCTCTATGGCTACACCTTC. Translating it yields CSAPPSGQSLYGYTF.

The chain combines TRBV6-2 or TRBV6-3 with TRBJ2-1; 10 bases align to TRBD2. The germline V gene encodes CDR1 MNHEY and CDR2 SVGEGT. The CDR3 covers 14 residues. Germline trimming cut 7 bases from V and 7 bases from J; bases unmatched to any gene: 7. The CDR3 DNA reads TGTGCCAGCATTCAAGCGGGGGGGTGGAATGAGCAGTTCTTC. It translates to CASIQAGGWNEQFF.

The CDR3 DNA is TGTGCCAGCAGTTACTCGAGCCCAAGGCTTGCAGATACGCAGTATTTT. Encoded protein: CASSYSSPRLADTQYF. The rearrangement links TRBV6-2 or TRBV6-3 to TRBJ2-3, with D unclear. V lost 0 bases and J 4 bases, leaving 14 bases between the germline ends. Per the germline V gene, CDR1 is MNHEY and CDR2 is SVGEGT. This CDR3 has 16 residues.

CDR3 sequence: CASSPLGAPSGGAEQFF. CDR3 bases: TGTGCCAGCAGCCCTCTAGGGGCGCCCAGCGGGGGTGCTGAGCAGTTCTTC. The chain employs TRBV4-2 and TRBJ2-1; TRBD2 matches at 8 bases. CDR1 is LGHNA, CDR2 YNFKEQ, per germline. The V segment lost 4 bases and the J segment 9 bases; nucleotides outside the gene matches: 17. The CDR3 has 17 residues.

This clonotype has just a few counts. DNA for the CDR3: TGCGCCAGCAGCCAAGAGGTTTCCATTGGCCCAGGCCCTTCCTACGAGCAGTACTTC. Protein sequence: CASSQEVSIGPGPSYEQYF. This sequence joins TRBV4-3 and TRBJ2-7; D is unresolved. Germline V lookup: CDR1 LGHNA, CDR2 YSLEER. The length of the CDR3 is 19 residues. The V end was cut by 0 bases, the J end by 1 base, with 22 bases between.

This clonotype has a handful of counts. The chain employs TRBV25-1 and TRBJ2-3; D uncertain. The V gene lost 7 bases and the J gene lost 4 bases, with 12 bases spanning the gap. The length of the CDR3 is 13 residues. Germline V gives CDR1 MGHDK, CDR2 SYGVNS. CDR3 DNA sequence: TGTGCCAGCATTTGGAAGTTGGCAGATACGCAGTATTTT. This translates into CASIWKLADTQYF.

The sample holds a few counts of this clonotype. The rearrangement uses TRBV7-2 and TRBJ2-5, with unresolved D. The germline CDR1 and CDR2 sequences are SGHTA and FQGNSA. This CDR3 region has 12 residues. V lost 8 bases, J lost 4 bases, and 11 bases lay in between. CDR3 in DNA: TGTGCCAGCTCCAGCCTGTTAGAGACCCAGTACTTC. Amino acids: CASSSLLETQYF. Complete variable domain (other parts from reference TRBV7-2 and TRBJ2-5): GAGVSQSPSNKVTEKGKDVELRCDPISGHTALYWYRQSLGQGLEFLIYFQGNSAPDKSGLPSDRFSAERTGGSVSTLTIQRTQQEDSAVYLCASSSLLETQYFGPGTRLLVL.

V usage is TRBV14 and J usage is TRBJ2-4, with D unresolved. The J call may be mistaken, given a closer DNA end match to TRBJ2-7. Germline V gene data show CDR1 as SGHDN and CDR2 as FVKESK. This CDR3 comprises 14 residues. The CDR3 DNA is TGTGCCAGCAGCCAATTGACACAGATCTACGAGCAGTACTTC. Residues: CASSQLTQIYEQYF.

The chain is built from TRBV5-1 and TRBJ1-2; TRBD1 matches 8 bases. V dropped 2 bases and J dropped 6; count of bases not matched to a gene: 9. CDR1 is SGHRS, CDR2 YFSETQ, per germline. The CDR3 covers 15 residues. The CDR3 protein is CASSLGQGGIDGYTF. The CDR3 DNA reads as TGCGCCAGCAGCTTAGGACAGGGAGGCATCGATGGCTACACCTTC.

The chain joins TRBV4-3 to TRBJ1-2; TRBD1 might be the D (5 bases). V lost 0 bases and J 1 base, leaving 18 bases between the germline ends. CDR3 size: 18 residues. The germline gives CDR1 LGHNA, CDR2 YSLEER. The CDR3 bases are TGCGCCAGCAGCCAAGAGACCGGGCAGACAGACCTTAACTATGGCTACACCTTC. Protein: CASSQETGQTDLNYGYTF.

Written as DNA, the CDR3 is TGTGCCAGCAGCTTAGGGTTCCGGGAAACGGGGCAGCCCCAGCATTTT. It is translated as CASSLGFRETGQPQHF. The V call is TRBV7-8, the J call TRBJ1-5; D is undetermined. Germline V CDR1 and CDR2: SGHVS, FQNEAQ. The germline V and J ends were trimmed by 1 base and 7 bases, with 17 bases remaining between them. This CDR3 contains 16 residues.

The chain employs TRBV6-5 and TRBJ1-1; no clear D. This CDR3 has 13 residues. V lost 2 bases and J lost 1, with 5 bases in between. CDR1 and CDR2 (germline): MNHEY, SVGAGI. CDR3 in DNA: TGTGCCAGCAGTTACCTGGCGAACACTGAAGCTTTCTTT. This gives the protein CASSYLANTEAFF.

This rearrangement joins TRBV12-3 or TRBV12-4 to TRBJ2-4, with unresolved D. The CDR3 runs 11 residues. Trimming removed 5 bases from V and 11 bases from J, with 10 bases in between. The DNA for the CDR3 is TGTGCCAGCAGTCAAGTCCAGGTTCAGTACTTC. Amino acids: CASSQVQVQYF.

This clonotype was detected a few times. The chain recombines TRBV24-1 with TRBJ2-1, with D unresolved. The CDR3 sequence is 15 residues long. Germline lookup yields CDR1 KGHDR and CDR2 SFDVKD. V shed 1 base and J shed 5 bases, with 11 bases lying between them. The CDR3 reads CATSDFWEKDNEQFF. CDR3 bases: TGTGCCACCAGTGATTTCTGGGAAAAGGACAATGAGCAGTTCTTC.

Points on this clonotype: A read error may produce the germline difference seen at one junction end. The CDR3 loop reads CSASPGLSYEQNF. The CDR3 nucleotides are TGCAGTGCTAGTCCGGGACTGTCGTACGAGCAGAACTTC. The rearrangement uses TRBV20-1 and TRBJ2-7; possible D gene TRBD2, 6 bases. The CDR3 contains 13 residues. CDR1 and CDR2 (germline): DFQATT, SNEGSKA (reference sequence).

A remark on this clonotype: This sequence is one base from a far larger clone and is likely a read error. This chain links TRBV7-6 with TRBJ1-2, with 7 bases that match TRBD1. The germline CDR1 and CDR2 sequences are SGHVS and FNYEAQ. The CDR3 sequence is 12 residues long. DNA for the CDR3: TGTGCCAGCAGCCAGGGGGGGTATGGCTGCACCTTC. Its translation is CASSQGGYGCTF.

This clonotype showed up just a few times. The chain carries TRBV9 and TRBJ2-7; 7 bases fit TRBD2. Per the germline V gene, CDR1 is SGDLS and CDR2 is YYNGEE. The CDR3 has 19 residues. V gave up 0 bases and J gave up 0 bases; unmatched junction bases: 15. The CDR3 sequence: CASSVGSRDYYRSSYEQYF. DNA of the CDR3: TGTGCCAGCAGCGTAGGGAGCAGGGACTACTATAGGAGCTCCTACGAGCAGTACTTC.

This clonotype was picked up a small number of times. CDR3: CASSSPPGHLTGELFF. CDR3 bases: TGTGCCAGCAGCTCCCCTCCGGGACATCTAACCGGGGAGCTGTTTTTT. The J gene is TRBJ2-2, the V gene TRBV7-9; a possible D gene is TRBD1 (6 bases). This CDR3 spans 16 amino acids. The V end lost 4 bases, the J end lost 5 bases, and 17 bases lay between the germline ends. The germline CDR1 and CDR2 sequences are SEHNR and FQNEAQ (reference sequence).

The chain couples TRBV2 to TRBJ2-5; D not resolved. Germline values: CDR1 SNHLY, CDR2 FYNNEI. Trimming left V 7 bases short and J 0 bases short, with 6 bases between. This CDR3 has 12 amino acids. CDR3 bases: TGTGCCAGCACTTTGGACCAAGAGACCCAGTACTTC. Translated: CASTLDQETQYF.

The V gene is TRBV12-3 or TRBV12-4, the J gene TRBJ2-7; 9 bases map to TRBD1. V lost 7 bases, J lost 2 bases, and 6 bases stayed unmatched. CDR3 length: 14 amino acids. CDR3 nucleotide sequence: TGTGCCAGCACCAAGACAGGGGGGGCCTACGAGCAGTACTTC. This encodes CASTKTGGAYEQYF.

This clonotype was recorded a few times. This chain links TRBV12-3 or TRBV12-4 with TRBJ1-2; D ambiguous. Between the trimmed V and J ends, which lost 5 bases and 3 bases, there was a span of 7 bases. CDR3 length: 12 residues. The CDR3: CASSKSYYGYTF. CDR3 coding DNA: TGTGCCAGCAGTAAAAGCTACTATGGCTACACCTTC.